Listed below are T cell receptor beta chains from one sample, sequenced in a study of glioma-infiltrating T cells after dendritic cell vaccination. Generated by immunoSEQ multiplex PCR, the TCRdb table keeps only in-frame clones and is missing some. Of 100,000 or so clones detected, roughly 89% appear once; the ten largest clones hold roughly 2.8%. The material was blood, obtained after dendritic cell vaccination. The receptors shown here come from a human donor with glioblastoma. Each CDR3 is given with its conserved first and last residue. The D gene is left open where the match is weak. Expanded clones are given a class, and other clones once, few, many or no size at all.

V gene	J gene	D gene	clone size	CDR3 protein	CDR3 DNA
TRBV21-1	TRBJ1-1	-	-	CAGRGGNTEAFF	TGTGCCGGCCGCGGGGGGAACACTGAAGCTTTCTTT
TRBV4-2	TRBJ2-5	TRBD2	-	CASSRQGASGGAETQYF	TGTGCCAGCAGCCGACAGGGGGCTAGCGGGGGGGCAGAGACCCAGTACTTC
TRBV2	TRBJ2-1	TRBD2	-	CASSPLGGGGSSYNEQFF	TGTGCCAGCAGTCCCCTCGGCGGCGGGGGTAGCTCCTACAATGAGCAGTTCTTC
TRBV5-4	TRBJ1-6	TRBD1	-	CASSQGDLAYNSPLHF	TGTGCCAGCAGCCAGGGGGATTTAGCCTATAATTCACCCCTCCACTTT
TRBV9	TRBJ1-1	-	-	CASSEESGLMNTEAFF	TGTGCCAGCAGCGAGGAATCCGGGTTAATGAACACTGAAGCTTTCTTT
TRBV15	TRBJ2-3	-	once	CATSRQVAGEGTQYF	TGTGCCACCAGCAGACAGGTGGCCGGAGAGGGTACGCAGTATTTT
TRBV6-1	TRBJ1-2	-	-	CASRQAGNYGYTF	TGTGCCAGCAGGCAGGCGGGTAACTATGGCTACACCTTC
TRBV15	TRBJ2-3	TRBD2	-	CATSRGLASTDTQYF	TGTGCCACCAGCAGAGGACTAGCTTCCACAGATACGCAGTATTTT
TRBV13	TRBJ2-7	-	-	CASSRRDSLDDEQYF	TGTGCCAGCAGCCGGCGGGACAGTTTGGACGACGAGCAGTACTTC
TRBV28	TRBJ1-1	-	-	CASSFDTEAFF	TGTGCCAGCAGTTTCGACACTGAAGCTTTCTTT
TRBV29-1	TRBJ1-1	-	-	CSVRQTGTLNTEAFF	TGCAGCGTGCGCCAAACAGGGACCCTGAACACTGAAGCTTTCTTT
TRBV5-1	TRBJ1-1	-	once	CASSSGTPYTEAFF	TGCGCCAGCAGTTCCGGGACACCCTACACTGAAGCTTTCTTT
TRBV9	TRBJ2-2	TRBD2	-	CASSVEGLAGVSGELFF	TGTGCCAGCAGCGTAGAGGGACTAGCGGGAGTTAGCGGGGAGCTGTTTTTT
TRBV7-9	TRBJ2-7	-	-	CASSLPDFSYEQYF	TGTGCCAGCAGCTTACCAGATTTCTCCTACGAGCAGTACTTC
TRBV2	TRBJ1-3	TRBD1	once	CASSPTGTGTGNTIYF	TGTGCCAGCAGTCCAACCGGGACAGGGACTGGAAACACCATATATTTT
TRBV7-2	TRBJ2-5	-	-	CASSLGAGGDETQYF	TGTGCCAGCAGCTTAGGGGCGGGCGGGGATGAGACCCAGTACTTC
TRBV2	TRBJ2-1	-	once	CASGGSKVPFF	TGTGCCAGCGGAGGGTCAAAGGTCCCGTTCTTC
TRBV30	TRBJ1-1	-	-	CAWAPSENTEAFF	TGTGCCTGGGCGCCCTCTGAGAACACTGAAGCTTTCTTT
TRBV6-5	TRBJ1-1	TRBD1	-	CASRPGQGSEAFF	TGTGCCAGCAGACCGGGACAGGGCTCTGAAGCTTTCTTT
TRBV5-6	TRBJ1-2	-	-	CASSLGGLKYGYTF	TGTGCCAGCAGCCTCGGGGGACTGAAATATGGCTACACCTTC
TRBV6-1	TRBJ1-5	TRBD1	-	CASSATGGGNQPQHF	TGTGCCAGCAGCGCGACAGGGGGCGGCAATCAGCCCCAGCATTTT
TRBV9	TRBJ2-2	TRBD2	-	CASSVRPGGNTGELFF	TGTGCCAGCAGCGTACGTCCGGGAGGGAACACCGGGGAGCTGTTTTTT
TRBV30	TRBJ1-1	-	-	CAWSGLVPNTEAFF	TGTGCCTGGAGTGGTTTAGTACCGAACACTGAAGCTTTCTTT
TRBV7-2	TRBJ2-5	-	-	CASSFEVGLQETQYF	TGTGCCAGCAGCTTTGAAGTCGGACTCCAAGAGACCCAGTACTTC
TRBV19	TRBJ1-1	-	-	CASSIEGRGTEAFF	TGTGCCAGTAGTATAGAAGGAAGGGGTACTGAAGCTTTCTTT
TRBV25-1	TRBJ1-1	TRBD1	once	CASSEWDSLMNTEAFF	TGTGCCAGCAGTGAATGGGACAGCTTAATGAACACTGAAGCTTTCTTT
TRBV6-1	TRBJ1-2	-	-	CASSEARGSYGYTF	TGTGCCAGCAGTGAAGCGCGGGGCTCCTATGGCTACACCTTC
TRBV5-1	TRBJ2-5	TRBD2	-	CASSLGAGVQETQYF	TGCGCCAGCAGCTTGGGGGCGGGGGTACAAGAGACCCAGTACTTC
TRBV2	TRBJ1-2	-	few	CASSAGQRGYTF	TGTGCCAGCAGTGCCGGACAGCGCGGCTACACCTTC
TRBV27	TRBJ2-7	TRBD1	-	CASSLGQGPYEQYF	TGTGCCAGCAGTTTAGGACAGGGGCCCTACGAGCAGTACTTC
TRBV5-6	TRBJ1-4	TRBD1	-	CASSFRGLGEKLFF	TGTGCCAGCAGCTTCAGGGGGCTGGGTGAAAAACTGTTTTTT
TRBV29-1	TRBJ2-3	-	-	CSVSRLFTDTQYF	TGCAGCGTTTCCCGACTGTTCACAGATACGCAGTATTTT
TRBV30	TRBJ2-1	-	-	CAWSLDLASYNEQFF	TGTGCCTGGAGTCTTGACTTAGCGAGTTACAATGAGCAGTTCTTC